This T cell receptor (beta chain) was observed in a study of OX40 agonist ivuxolimab in advanced cancers. Looking at the study overall: Dose-escalation cases comprised hepatocellular carcinoma, melanoma, renal cell or head and neck cancer.

V lost 0 bases to trimming and J lost 3 bases, with 9 bases between them. The CDR3 contains 15 residues. Per germline, CDR1 MGHRA and CDR2 YSYEKL. Study conclusions and caveats: What antigens the expanded peripheral T cells recognized was never established. At doses 0.1 to 3.0 mg/kg, CD4+ and CD8+ clones expanded.

Assay used: immunoSEQ multiplex PCR; TCRdb lists only in-frame clones, some missing. The sample contains some 65,000 clones, roughly 91% of which appear only once. Notes on this clone: Its antigen is not known.

The receptor was derived from an adult with an advanced solid tumor such as melanoma, head and neck, liver or kidney cancer. This material consisted of CD4+ or CD8+ T cells sorted from blood, taken in a trial of the OX40 agonist ivuxolimab. V gene TRBV4-1 combines with J gene TRBJ1-3; D is possibly TRBD1 (6 bases). CDR3 amino acids: CASSQEGGGGNTIYF. The DNA for the CDR3 is TGCGCCAGCAGCCAAGAAGGGGGGGGTGGAAACACCATATATTTT.